One sample yielded the 4 T cell receptor beta chains listed below, sequenced in a study of cytomegalovirus exposure and HLA in healthy donors. Sequencing used immunoSEQ multiplex PCR; TCRdb keeps in-frame clones, though not all of them. Here the sample spans about 140,000 clones, 85% to 90% being singletons. Sequencing used PBMCs. These receptors all come from a man aged 18 to 30 in good health and CMV-seronegative.

The V and J genes are TRBV19 and TRBJ1-1, with D unclear. Germline V CDR1 and CDR2: LNHDA, SQIVND (reference sequence). V lost 4 bases and J 1 base, leaving 13 bases between the germline ends. The CDR3 has 15 amino acids. The CDR3 protein is CASSSPTVQNTEAFF. DNA for the CDR3: TGTGCCAGTAGTAGTCCCACGGTCCAGAACACTGAAGCTTTCTTT.

This clone was found a few times. The chain combines TRBV19 with TRBJ2-1; 9 bases are a match to TRBD2. J lost 7 bases, V lost 3 bases, and 7 bases had no gene match. This CDR3 is built from 15 residues. CDR1 and CDR2 from the germline V gene are LNHDA and SQIVND (reference sequence). CDR3 coding DNA: TGTGCCAGTAGTATTGCGGGGGGGCTCTGGAATGAGCAGTTCTTC. Translation: CASSIAGGLWNEQFF.

This chain uses TRBV5-1 with TRBJ2-1; D is unresolved. Germline CDR1 reads SGHRS; CDR2 reads YFSETQ. This CDR3 has 13 residues. The ends were cut back, 4 bases at V and 8 bases at J, with 13 bases in the middle. CDR3: CASSRPFEYEQFF. For the CDR3, the DNA is TGCGCCAGCAGCCGTCCCTTCGAGTATGAGCAGTTCTTC.

The rearrangement joins TRBV2 to TRBJ2-1; 14 bases are shared with TRBD2. J was trimmed by 0 bases and V by 9 bases; bases with no gene match: 4. The CDR3 loop spans 16 amino acids. The germline gives CDR1 SNHLY, CDR2 FYNNEI. The CDR3 nucleotides are TGTGCCAGTCGGACTAGCGGGGGGAGCTCCTACAATGAGCAGTTCTTC. The encoded protein is CASRTSGGSSYNEQFF.